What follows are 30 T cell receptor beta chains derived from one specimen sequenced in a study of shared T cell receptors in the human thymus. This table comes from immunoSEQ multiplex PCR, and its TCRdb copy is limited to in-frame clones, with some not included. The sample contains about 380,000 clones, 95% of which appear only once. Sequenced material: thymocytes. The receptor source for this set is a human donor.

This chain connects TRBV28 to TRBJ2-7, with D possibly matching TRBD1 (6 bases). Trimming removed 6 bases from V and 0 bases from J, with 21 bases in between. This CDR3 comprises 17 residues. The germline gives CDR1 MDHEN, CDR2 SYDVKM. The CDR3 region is CASSSRVAQGISYEQYF. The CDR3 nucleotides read TGTGCCAGCAGCTCCAGAGTCGCACAGGGCATCTCCTACGAGCAGTACTTC.

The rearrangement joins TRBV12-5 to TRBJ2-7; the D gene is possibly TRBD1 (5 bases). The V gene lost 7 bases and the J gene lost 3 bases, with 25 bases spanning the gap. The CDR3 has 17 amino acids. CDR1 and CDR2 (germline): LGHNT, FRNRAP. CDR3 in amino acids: CASALILDSDPFYEQYF. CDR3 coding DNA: TGTGCTAGTGCCCTGATTCTTGACAGCGACCCCTTCTACGAGCAGTACTTC.

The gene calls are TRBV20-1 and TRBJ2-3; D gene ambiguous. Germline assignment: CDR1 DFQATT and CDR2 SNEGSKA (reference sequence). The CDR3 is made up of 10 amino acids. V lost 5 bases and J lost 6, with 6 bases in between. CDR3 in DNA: TGCAGTGCTCACCTGGATACGCAGTATTTT. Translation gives CSAHLDTQYF.

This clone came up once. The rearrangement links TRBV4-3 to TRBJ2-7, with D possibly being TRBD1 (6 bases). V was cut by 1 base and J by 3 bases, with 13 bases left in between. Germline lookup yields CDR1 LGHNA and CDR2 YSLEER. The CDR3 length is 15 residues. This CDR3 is CASSQGRDTYYEQYF. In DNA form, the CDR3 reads TGCGCCAGCAGCCAAGGTAGGGACACCTACTACGAGCAGTACTTC.

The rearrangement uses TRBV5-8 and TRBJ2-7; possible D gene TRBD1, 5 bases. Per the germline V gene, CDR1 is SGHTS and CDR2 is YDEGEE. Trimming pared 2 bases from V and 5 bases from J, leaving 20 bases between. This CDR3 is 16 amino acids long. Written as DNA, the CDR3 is TGTGCCAGCAGCTTCGAAGGGGTTGCACTCGGCCACGAGCAGTACTTC. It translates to CASSFEGVALGHEQYF.

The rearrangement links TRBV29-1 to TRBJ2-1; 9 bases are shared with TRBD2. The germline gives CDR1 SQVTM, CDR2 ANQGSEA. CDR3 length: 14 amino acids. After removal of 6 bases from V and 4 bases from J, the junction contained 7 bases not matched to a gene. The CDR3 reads CSVPYSGGYNEQFF. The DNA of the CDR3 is TGCAGCGTACCTTATAGCGGGGGATACAATGAGCAGTTCTTC.

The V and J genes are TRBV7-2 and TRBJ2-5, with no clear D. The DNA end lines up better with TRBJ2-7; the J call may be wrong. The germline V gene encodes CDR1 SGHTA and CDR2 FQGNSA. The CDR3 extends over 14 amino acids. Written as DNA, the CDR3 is TGTGCCAGCAGCCCCCACCCTAGTAAGAACGAGCAGTACTTC. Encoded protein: CASSPHPSKNEQYF.

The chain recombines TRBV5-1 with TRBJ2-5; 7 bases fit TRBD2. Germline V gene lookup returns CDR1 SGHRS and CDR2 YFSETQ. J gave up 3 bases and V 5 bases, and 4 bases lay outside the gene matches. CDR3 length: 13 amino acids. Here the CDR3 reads CASRRGTKETQYF. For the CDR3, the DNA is TGCGCCAGCAGACGAGGGACTAAAGAGACCCAGTACTTC.

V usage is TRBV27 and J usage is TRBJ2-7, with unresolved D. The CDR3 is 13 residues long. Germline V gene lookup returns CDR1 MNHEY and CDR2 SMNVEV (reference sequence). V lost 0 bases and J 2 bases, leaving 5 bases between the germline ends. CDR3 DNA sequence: TGTGCCAGCAGTTTATCGTCTGCCTACGAGCAGTACTTC. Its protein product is CASSLSSAYEQYF.

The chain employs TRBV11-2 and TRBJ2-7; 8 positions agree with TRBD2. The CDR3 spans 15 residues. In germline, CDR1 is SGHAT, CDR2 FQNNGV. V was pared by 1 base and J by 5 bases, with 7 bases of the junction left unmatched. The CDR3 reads CASSLGRGGAHEQYF. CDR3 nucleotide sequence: TGTGCCAGCAGCTTAGGCCGGGGGGGAGCCCACGAGCAGTACTTC.

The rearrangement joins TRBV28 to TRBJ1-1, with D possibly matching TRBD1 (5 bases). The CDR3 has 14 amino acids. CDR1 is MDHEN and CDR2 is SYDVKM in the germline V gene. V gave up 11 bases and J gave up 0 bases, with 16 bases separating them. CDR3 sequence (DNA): TGTGCCGGCGCGAGGGACCTCATGAACACTGAAGCTTTCTTT. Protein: CAGARDLMNTEAFF.

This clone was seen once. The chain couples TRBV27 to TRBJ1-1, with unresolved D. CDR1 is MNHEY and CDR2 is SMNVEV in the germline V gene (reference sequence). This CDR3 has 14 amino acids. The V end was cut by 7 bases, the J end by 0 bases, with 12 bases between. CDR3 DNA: TGTGCCAGCACTAAGACGAAATTGAACACTGAAGCTTTCTTT. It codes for CASTKTKLNTEAFF.

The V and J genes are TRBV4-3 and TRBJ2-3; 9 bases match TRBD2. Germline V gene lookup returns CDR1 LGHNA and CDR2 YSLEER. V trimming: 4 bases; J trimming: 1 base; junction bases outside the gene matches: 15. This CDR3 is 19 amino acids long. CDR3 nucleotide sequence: TGCGCCAGCAGCCCCGAGGAGACTAGCGGTATTCGGGGCACAGATACGCAGTATTTT. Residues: CASSPEETSGIRGTDTQYF.

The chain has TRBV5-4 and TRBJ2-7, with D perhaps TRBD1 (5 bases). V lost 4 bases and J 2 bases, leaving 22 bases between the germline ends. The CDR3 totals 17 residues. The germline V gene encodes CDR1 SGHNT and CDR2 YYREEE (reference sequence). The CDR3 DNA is TGTGCCAGCAGCCCAAGGGGCAGGAAAGACCTAACCTACGAGCAGTACTTC. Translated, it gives CASSPRGRKDLTYEQYF.

CDR3 DNA sequence: TGTGCCACCAGCAGAGACAGCTCTGGAAACACCATATATTTT. It specifies CATSRDSSGNTIYF. The rearrangement uses TRBV15 and TRBJ1-3; the D is unclear. V gave up 0 bases and J gave up 0 bases, with 3 bases separating them. The germline V gene has CDR1 LNHNV and CDR2 YYDKDF (reference sequence). The CDR3 covers 14 residues.

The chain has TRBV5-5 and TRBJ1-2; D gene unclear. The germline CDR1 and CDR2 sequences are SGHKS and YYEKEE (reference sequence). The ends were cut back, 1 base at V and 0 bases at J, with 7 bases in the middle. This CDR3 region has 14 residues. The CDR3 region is CASSLHGTNYGYTF. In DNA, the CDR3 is TGTGCCAGCAGCTTGCACGGCACTAACTATGGCTACACCTTC.

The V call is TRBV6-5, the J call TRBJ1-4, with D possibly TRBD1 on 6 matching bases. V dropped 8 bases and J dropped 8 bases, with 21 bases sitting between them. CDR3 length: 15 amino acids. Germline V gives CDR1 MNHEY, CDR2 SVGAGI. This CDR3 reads CASSYGGGGEEKLFF. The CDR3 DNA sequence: TGTGCCAGCTCCTACGGAGGGGGGGGTGAGGAAAAACTGTTTTTT.

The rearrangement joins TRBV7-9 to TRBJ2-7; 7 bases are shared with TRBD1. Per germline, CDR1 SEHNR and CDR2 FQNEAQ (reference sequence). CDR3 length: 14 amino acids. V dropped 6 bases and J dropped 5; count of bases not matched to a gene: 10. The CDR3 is CASRRGLGSHEQYF. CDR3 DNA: TGTGCCAGCAGGAGGGGGCTGGGGTCCCACGAGCAGTACTTC.

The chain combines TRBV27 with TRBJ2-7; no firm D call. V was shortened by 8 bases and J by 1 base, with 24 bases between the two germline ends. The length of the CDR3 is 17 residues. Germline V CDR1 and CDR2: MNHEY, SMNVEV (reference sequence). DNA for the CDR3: TGTGCCAGCTCTTACGTGGCGGATTCGATGGGGTCCTACGAGCAGTACTTC. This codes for CASSYVADSMGSYEQYF.

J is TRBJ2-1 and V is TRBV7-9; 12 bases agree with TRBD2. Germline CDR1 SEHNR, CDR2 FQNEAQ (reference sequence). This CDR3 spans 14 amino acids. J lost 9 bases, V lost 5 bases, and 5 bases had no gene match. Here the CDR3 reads CASSLGLAGREQFF. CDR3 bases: TGTGCCAGCAGCCTCGGACTAGCGGGACGTGAGCAGTTCTTC.

The CDR3 loop reads CASSSRDREVTGELFF. In DNA, the CDR3 is TGTGCCAGCAGCAGCCGGGACAGGGAAGTAACCGGGGAGCTGTTTTTT. The chain employs TRBV11-3 and TRBJ2-2, with 9 bases matching TRBD1. The CDR3 totals 16 residues. The V and J ends lost 5 bases and 5 bases, in that order; junction bases with no gene match: 9. The germline V gene has CDR1 SGHNT and CDR2 YENEEA.

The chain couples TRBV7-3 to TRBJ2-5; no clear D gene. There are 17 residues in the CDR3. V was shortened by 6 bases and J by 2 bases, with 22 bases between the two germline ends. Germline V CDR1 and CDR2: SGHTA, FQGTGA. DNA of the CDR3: TGTGCCAGCAGTCCCTATCCCTCGGCTGGGGTACAAGAGACCCAGTACTTC. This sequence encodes CASSPYPSAGVQETQYF. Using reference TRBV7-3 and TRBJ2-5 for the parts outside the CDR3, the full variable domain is GAGVSQTPSNKVTEKGKYVELRCDPISGHTALYWYRQSLGQGPEFLIYFQGTGAADDSGLPNDRFFAVRPEGSVSTLKIQRTERGDSAVYLCASSPYPSAGVQETQYFGPGTRLLVL.

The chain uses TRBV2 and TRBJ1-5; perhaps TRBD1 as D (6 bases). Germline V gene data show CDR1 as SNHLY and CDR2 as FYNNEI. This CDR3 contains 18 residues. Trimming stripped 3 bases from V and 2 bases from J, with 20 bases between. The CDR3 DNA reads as TGTGCCAGCAGTGATTGGGGACATCATATCTTCCGCAATCAGCCCCAGCATTTT. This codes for CASSDWGHHIFRNQPQHF.

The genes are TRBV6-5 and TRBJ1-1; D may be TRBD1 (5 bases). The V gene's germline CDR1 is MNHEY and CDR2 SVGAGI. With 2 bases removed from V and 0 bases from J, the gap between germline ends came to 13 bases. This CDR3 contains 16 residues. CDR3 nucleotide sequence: TGTGCCAGCAGTTACGGGATGAGGGGCATGAACACTGAAGCTTTCTTT. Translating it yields CASSYGMRGMNTEAFF.

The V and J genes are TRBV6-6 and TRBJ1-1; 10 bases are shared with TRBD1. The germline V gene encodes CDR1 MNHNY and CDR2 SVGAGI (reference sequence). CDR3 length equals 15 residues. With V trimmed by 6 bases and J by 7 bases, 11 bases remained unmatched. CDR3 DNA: TGTGCCAGCAGCTCCTGGGGGGGACAGGGGCTTGAAGCTTTCTTT. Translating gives CASSSWGGQGLEAFF.

In DNA, the CDR3 is TGTGCCAGCAGCTTACCCCAGGACGGGACCCCAAACACTGAAGCTTTCTTT. It yields the protein CASSLPQDGTPNTEAFF. The V and J genes are TRBV11-2 and TRBJ1-1; a possible D gene is TRBD1 (5 bases). Between the trimmed V and J ends, which lost 2 bases and 2 bases, there was a span of 18 bases. The CDR3 extends over 17 amino acids. Germline-derived CDR1 and CDR2 are SGHAT and FQNNGV.

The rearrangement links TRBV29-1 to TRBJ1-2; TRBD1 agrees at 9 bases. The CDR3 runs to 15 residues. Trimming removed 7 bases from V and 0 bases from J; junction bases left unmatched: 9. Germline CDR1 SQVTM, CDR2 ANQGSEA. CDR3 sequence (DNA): TGCAGCGACCGGGACAGGGAGTCAGCTAACTATGGCTACACCTTC. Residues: CSDRDRESANYGYTF.

CDR3 in amino acids: CASSTNGTGSFF. CDR3 bases: TGTGCCAGCAGCACAAACGGGACAGGGTCGTTCTTC. The V gene is TRBV7-9, the J gene TRBJ2-1; TRBD1 aligns across 9 bases. CDR3 length equals 12 residues. J lost 15 bases, V lost 5 bases, and 8 bases had no gene match. Per germline, CDR1 SEHNR and CDR2 FQNEAQ (reference sequence).

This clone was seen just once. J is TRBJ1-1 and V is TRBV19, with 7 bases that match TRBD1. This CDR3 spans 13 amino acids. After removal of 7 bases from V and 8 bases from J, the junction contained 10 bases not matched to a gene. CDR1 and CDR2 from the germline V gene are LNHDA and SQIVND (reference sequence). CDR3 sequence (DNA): TGTGCCAGTAACGGTCAGGGGGTGGACGAAGCTTTCTTT. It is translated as CASNGQGVDEAFF. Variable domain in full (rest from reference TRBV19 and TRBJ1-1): DGGITQSPKYLFRKEGQNVTLSCEQNLNHDAMYWYRQDPGQGLRLIYYSQIVNDFQKGDIAEGYSVSREKKESFPLTVTSAQKNPTAFYLCASNGQGVDEAFFGQGTRLTVV.

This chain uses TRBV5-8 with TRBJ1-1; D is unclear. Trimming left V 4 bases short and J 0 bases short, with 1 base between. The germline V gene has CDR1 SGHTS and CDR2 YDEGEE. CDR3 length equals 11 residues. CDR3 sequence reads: CASSLNTEAFF. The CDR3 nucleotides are TGTGCCAGCAGCCTGAACACTGAAGCTTTCTTT. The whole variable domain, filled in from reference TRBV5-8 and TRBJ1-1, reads EAGVTQSPTHLIKTRGQQATLRCSPISGHTSVYWYQQALGLGLQFLLWYDEGEERNRGNFPPRFSGRQFPNYSSELNVNALELEDSALYLCASSLNTEAFFGQGTRLTVV.